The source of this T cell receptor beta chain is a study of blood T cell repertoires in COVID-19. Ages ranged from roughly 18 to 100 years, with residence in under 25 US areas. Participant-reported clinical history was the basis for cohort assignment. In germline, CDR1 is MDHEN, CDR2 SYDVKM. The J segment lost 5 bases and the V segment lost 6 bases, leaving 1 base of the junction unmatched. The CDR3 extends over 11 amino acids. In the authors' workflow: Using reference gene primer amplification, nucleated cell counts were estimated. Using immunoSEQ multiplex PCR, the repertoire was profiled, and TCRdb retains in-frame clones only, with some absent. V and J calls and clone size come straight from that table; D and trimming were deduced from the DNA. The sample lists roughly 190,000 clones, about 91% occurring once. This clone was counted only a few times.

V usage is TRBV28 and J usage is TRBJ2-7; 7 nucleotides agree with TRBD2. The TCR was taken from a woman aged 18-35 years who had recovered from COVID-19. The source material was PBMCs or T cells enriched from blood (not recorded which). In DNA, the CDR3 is TGTGCCAGCAGCGGGAGGAACGAGCAGTACTTC. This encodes CASSGRNEQYF.